What follows are 29 T cell receptor beta chains derived from one specimen sequenced in a study of shared clonotypes between healthy human individuals. Assay used: immunoSEQ multiplex PCR; TCRdb lists only in-frame clones, some missing. This table holds over 2 million clones, less than 95% found once. Source material: naive CD4+ T cells from PBMCs. The subset was: CD45RA+ positively selected. Receptors were obtained from a man aged 18 to 29 in good health. Some clones in this sample may be carry-over from other donors' samples.

A remark on this clone: Other DNA sequences within the sample encode an identical CDR3. The chain links TRBV7-3 to TRBJ2-1; tentative D call: TRBD2 (5 bases). Germline V gene sequence: CDR1 SGHTA, CDR2 FQGTGA. CDR3 length: 12 residues. V gave up 1 base and J gave up 9 bases, with 7 bases separating them. DNA for the CDR3: TGTGCCAGCAGCTTAATAGGGAGTGAGCAGTTCTTC. The encoded protein is CASSLIGSEQFF. The variable domain in full, with the rest retrieved from reference TRBV7-3 and TRBJ2-1, is GAGVSQTPSNKVTEKGKYVELRCDPISGHTALYWYRQSLGQGPEFLIYFQGTGAADDSGLPNDRFFAVRPEGSVSTLKIQRTERGDSAVYLCASSLIGSEQFFGPGTRLTVL.

The chain employs TRBV28 and TRBJ2-5, with TRBD2 as a possible D gene (7 bases). Germline V gene lookup returns CDR1 MDHEN and CDR2 SYDVKM. The CDR3 runs to 15 residues. Trimming took off 2 bases at V and 4 bases at J, with 14 bases between the two ends. The CDR3 nucleotides read TGTGCCAGCAGTTTAGGGCAGGGGAGGGGAGAGACCCAGTACTTC. Translated: CASSLGQGRGETQYF.

The rearrangement uses TRBV19 and TRBJ1-2, with 8 bases aligning to TRBD1. J gave up 5 bases and V 7 bases, and 3 bases lay outside the gene matches. There are 12 residues in the CDR3. Germline CDR1 and CDR2: LNHDA and SQIVND (reference sequence). CDR3 sequence (DNA): TGTGCCAGTAACAGGGGGGATTATGGCTACACCTTC. It specifies CASNRGDYGYTF.

The rearrangement links TRBV28 to TRBJ2-1; the match to TRBD2 covers 10 bases. V dropped 4 bases and J dropped 1; count of bases not matched to a gene: 10. The CDR3 spans 18 residues. Germline assignment: CDR1 MDHEN and CDR2 SYDVKM. The CDR3 loop is CASSSARASGSSYNEQFF. CDR3 nucleotides: TGTGCCAGCAGTTCGGCCCGGGCTAGCGGGAGTTCCTACAATGAGCAGTTCTTC.

The chain employs TRBV18 and TRBJ2-3; D may be TRBD1 (5 bases). V lost 3 bases and J lost 4, with 17 bases in between. CDR1 and CDR2 from the germline V gene are KGHSH and LQKENI. The CDR3 is made up of 16 amino acids. CDR3 DNA sequence: TGTGCCAGCTCACCTCAGGGATTCATTTCTTCAGATACGCAGTATTTT. Its translation: CASSPQGFISSDTQYF.

The V and J genes are TRBV5-1 and TRBJ2-3; 7 nucleotides line up with TRBD2. The germline V gene has CDR1 SGHRS and CDR2 YFSETQ. V shed 0 bases, J shed 8 bases, and the junction held 6 bases outside the gene matches. This CDR3 region has 14 residues. CDR3 region: CASSLETSSGTQYF. For the CDR3, the DNA is TGCGCCAGCAGCTTGGAGACTAGCTCCGGTACGCAGTATTTT.

This clone has only one observation. V and J are TRBV5-6 and TRBJ2-5; 8 bases agree with TRBD2. This CDR3 spans 17 amino acids. Trimming cost V 0 bases and J 4 bases; bases outside gene matches: 11. Per germline, CDR1 SGHDT and CDR2 YYEEEE. The CDR3 protein is CASSLVFRAGVRETQYF. The CDR3, as DNA: TGTGCCAGCAGCTTGGTTTTTCGAGCGGGAGTCAGAGAGACCCAGTACTTC. Complete variable domain (other parts from reference TRBV5-6 and TRBJ2-5): DAGVTQSPTHLIKTRGQQVTLRCSPKSGHDTVSWYQQALGQGPQFIFQYYEEEERQRGNFPDRFSGHQFPNYSSELNVNALLLGDSALYLCASSLVFRAGVRETQYFGPGTRLLVL.

The chain employs TRBV7-8 and TRBJ1-5; no clear D gene. V was trimmed by 4 bases and J by 1 base, leaving 17 bases between them. The germline V gene encodes CDR1 SGHVS and CDR2 FQNEAQ. CDR3 size: 17 residues. The CDR3: CASSSRYGLGSNQPQHF. For the CDR3, the DNA is TGTGCCAGCAGCTCGAGGTACGGACTAGGGAGCAATCAGCCCCAGCATTTT. The whole variable domain, filled in from reference TRBV7-8 and TRBJ1-5, reads GAGVSQSPRYKVAKRGQDVALRCDPISGHVSLFWYQQALGQGPEFLTYFQNEAQLDKSGLPSDRFFAERPEGSVSTLKIQRTQQEDSAVYLCASSSRYGLGSNQPQHFGDGTRLSIL.

The CDR3 coding sequence is TGTGCCAGCTCACCTTTCGCGGGAGACCTCACAGATACGCAGTATTTT. This gives the protein CASSPFAGDLTDTQYF. This rearrangement joins TRBV18 to TRBJ2-3, with TRBD2 matching over 7 bases. Germline V lookup: CDR1 KGHSH, CDR2 LQKENI. V shed 3 bases, J shed 2 bases, and the junction held 8 bases outside the gene matches. The CDR3 spans 16 residues.

This chain uses TRBV5-1 with TRBJ2-5; unclear D gene. The CDR3 runs 13 residues. CDR1 SGHRS and CDR2 YFSETQ come from the germline V gene. Deletions cut 3 bases from V and 5 bases from J, with 11 bases between. CDR3 sequence (DNA): TGCGCCAGCAGCTCCCTAGTCGAGGAGACCCAGTACTTC. It translates to CASSSLVEETQYF.

This sequence joins TRBV7-2 and TRBJ1-1, with D tentatively TRBD1 (6 bases). Germline V gene data show CDR1 as SGHTA and CDR2 as FQGNSA. Trimming shortened V by 5 bases and J by 0 bases, and 13 bases separated the two germline ends. CDR3 size: 15 residues. The CDR3 nucleotides are TGTGCCAGCAGCCCGACCGGGACACTGAACACTGAAGCTTTCTTT. Translation gives CASSPTGTLNTEAFF.

The rearrangement links TRBV7-9 to TRBJ2-2, with 7 bases matching TRBD2. CDR1 and CDR2 (germline): SEHNR, FQNEAQ (reference sequence). The CDR3 spans 17 residues. J was trimmed by 1 base and V by 8 bases; bases with no gene match: 13. For the CDR3, the DNA is TGTGCCAGCCCCGGGTCTGAAGCTAGCGGGAACACCGGGGAGCTGTTTTTT. This gives the protein CASPGSEASGNTGELFF.

Here the CDR3 reads CASSLGPGTGFAVYNEQFF. CDR3 coding DNA: TGTGCCAGCAGCCTAGGTCCCGGGACAGGGTTTGCGGTATACAATGAGCAGTTCTTC. V is TRBV5-4 and J is TRBJ2-1, with 9 bases aligning to TRBD1. CDR3 size: 19 residues. CDR1 is SGHNT, CDR2 YYREEE, per germline (reference sequence). The trim removed 4 bases at V and 4 bases at J, leaving 18 bases unmatched.

This clone has only one observation. The gene calls are TRBV7-2 and TRBJ2-7, with TRBD2 matching over 9 bases. J lost 7 bases, V lost 3 bases, and 7 bases had no gene match. CDR1 is SGHTA, CDR2 FQGNSA, per germline. The CDR3 has 14 amino acids. The CDR3 nucleotides are TGTGCCAGCAGCTTTATTAGCGGGAGCCAAGAGCAGTACTTC. Translating it yields CASSFISGSQEQYF.

The V gene is TRBV9, the J gene TRBJ1-2, with D unclear. This CDR3 has 16 residues. The V end lost 3 bases, the J end lost 1 base, and 16 bases lay between the germline ends. Germline-derived CDR1 and CDR2 are SGDLS and YYNGEE. CDR3 in amino acids: CASSARDGVLNYGYTF. CDR3 bases: TGTGCCAGCAGCGCAAGAGACGGTGTTCTTAACTATGGCTACACCTTC.

V and J are TRBV28 and TRBJ1-1; tentative D call: TRBD1 (5 bases). The V gene lost 7 bases and the J gene lost 3 bases, with 21 bases spanning the gap. Germline V CDR1 and CDR2: MDHEN, SYDVKM. The CDR3 spans 16 residues. CDR3 coding DNA: TGTGCCAGCACCCTCAACGGGGGGTATAGAGACACTGAAGCTTTCTTT. Its protein is CASTLNGGYRDTEAFF.

The rearrangement uses TRBV9 and TRBJ2-1, with 8 bases fitting TRBD2. Per the germline V gene, CDR1 is SGDLS and CDR2 is YYNGEE. Germline trimming cut 2 bases from V and 8 bases from J; bases unmatched to any gene: 12. The CDR3 has 16 residues. CDR3 amino acids: CASSVSGGLVVHEQFF. CDR3 DNA: TGTGCCAGCAGCGTCAGTGGGGGACTAGTCGTCCATGAGCAGTTCTTC.

The gene calls are TRBV9 and TRBJ1-5, with 7 nucleotides matching TRBD1. CDR3 size: 14 residues. With V trimmed by 4 bases and J by 3 bases, 4 bases remained unmatched. Germline assignment: CDR1 SGDLS and CDR2 YYNGEE. CDR3: CASSRTGDNQPQHF. The CDR3 nucleotides read TGTGCCAGCAGCCGGACAGGTGACAATCAGCCCCAGCATTTT.

The chain carries TRBV10-3 and TRBJ2-7; D possibly corresponds to TRBD2 (5 bases). This CDR3 is built from 13 residues. Deletions cut 3 bases from V and 4 bases from J, with 10 bases between. The germline V gene has CDR1 ENHRY and CDR2 SYGVKD. CDR3 bases: TGTGCCATCAGTGAAGGACTCAAGTACGAGCAGTACTTC. It specifies CAISEGLKYEQYF.

This sequence joins TRBV5-8 and TRBJ2-2; TRBD1 or TRBD2 may be the D gene (5 bases each). The ends were cut back, 3 bases at V and 1 base at J, with 7 bases in the middle. CDR3 length: 14 amino acids. CDR1 is SGHTS and CDR2 is YDEGEE in the germline V gene. The CDR3 DNA reads as TGTGCCAGCAGCTGGGGACGGAACACCGGGGAGCTGTTTTTT. It codes for CASSWGRNTGELFF.

The count of this clone is one. V is TRBV28 and J is TRBJ1-1; 7 nucleotides align to TRBD1. The J segment lost 6 bases and the V segment lost 6 bases, leaving 13 bases of the junction unmatched. The CDR3 is 15 residues long. CDR1 and CDR2 from the germline V gene are MDHEN and SYDVKM. CDR3 coding DNA: TGTGCCAGCAGGATCCTAGCAGGGGGGTTGCCTGAAGCTTTCTTT. Translation gives CASRILAGGLPEAFF.

The chain combines TRBV19 with TRBJ2-2; no definite D call. Trimming removed 3 bases from V and 7 bases from J, with 6 bases in between. The CDR3 is made up of 12 amino acids. CDR1 is LNHDA, CDR2 SQIVND, per germline (reference sequence). CDR3 in amino acids: CASSMVGGELFF. CDR3 DNA sequence: TGTGCCAGTAGTATGGTGGGCGGGGAGCTGTTTTTT.

The chain recombines TRBV29-1 with TRBJ2-3; 7 bases match TRBD1. The germline V gene encodes CDR1 SQVTM and CDR2 ANQGSEA. J gave up 4 bases and V 7 bases, and 5 bases lay outside the gene matches. The CDR3 is 12 residues long. CDR3 region: CSAATGADTQYF. The CDR3 region has the DNA TGCAGCGCCGCAACAGGGGCAGATACGCAGTATTTT.

The genes are TRBV5-5 and TRBJ2-3; 10 bases fit TRBD2. Germline CDR1 reads SGHKS; CDR2 reads YYEKEE (reference sequence). The CDR3 runs to 17 residues. The ends lost 0 bases at V and 8 bases at J; junction bases unmatched: 12. CDR3 in amino acids: CASSLGSSSGGMVTQYF. CDR3 coding DNA: TGTGCCAGCAGCTTGGGGTCCTCTAGCGGGGGCATGGTTACGCAGTATTTT.

V and J are TRBV5-1 and TRBJ2-1; 12 bases map to TRBD2. Losses at the gene ends were 0 bases for V and 6 bases for J; bases not matched to a gene: 4. Germline CDR1 is SGHRS and CDR2 is YFSETQ. The CDR3 consists of 16 residues. CDR3: CASSLGLAGVPNEQFF. CDR3 DNA: TGCGCCAGCAGCTTGGGACTAGCGGGAGTCCCCAATGAGCAGTTCTTC. Combining the CDR3 with reference TRBV5-1 and TRBJ2-1 gives the whole variable domain KAGVTQTPRYLIKTRGQQVTLSCSPISGHRSVSWYQQTPGQGLQFLFEYFSETQRNKGNFPGRFSGRQFSNSRSEMNVSTLELGDSALYLCASSLGLAGVPNEQFFGPGTRLTVL.

The V and J genes are TRBV5-1 and TRBJ2-1; a weak D match, TRBD2 (5 bases). V lost 0 bases and J 3 bases, leaving 13 bases between the germline ends. Germline V gene sequence: CDR1 SGHRS, CDR2 YFSETQ. The CDR3 spans 16 residues. CDR3 sequence: CASSLEDSKVYNEQFF. The CDR3 DNA follows: TGCGCCAGCAGCTTGGAGGACTCGAAAGTCTACAATGAGCAGTTCTTC.

The CDR3 loop reads CASSSTQFSGRSSYEQYF. The CDR3 nucleotides are TGTGCCAGCAGTTCAACCCAGTTTAGCGGGAGAAGCTCCTACGAGCAGTACTTC. The gene calls are TRBV28 and TRBJ2-7, with 9 bases lining up with TRBD2. This CDR3 has 18 amino acids. Germline V gene data show CDR1 as MDHEN and CDR2 as SYDVKM. The V gene end was trimmed by 4 bases and the J gene end by 0 bases; junction bases not matched to a gene: 13.

This chain links TRBV10-1 with TRBJ2-5; D possibly matches TRBD1 or TRBD2 (5 bases each). CDR1 is WNHNN, CDR2 SYGVQD, per germline (reference sequence). The CDR3 contains 14 residues. V was shortened by 4 bases and J by 4 bases, with 13 bases between the two germline ends. For the CDR3, the DNA is TGCGCCAGCAGTGCCCTACGAGGGACAGAGACCCAGTACTTC. Amino acid sequence: CASSALRGTETQYF.

The V call is TRBV30, the J call TRBJ2-7; D gene ambiguous. The CDR3 spans 10 residues. Trimming left V 7 bases short and J 7 bases short, with 11 bases between. Per the germline V gene, CDR1 is GTSNPN and CDR2 is SVGIG (reference sequence). DNA for the CDR3: TGTGCCTTGGAGATGGGAGAGCAGTACTTC. Its translation is CALEMGEQYF.